The clone carrying this TCR beta chain was seen more than once but under ten times. Its matching antigen is unknown. This entry is derived from a study of PD-L1 blockade in urothelial cancer. Study results and limitations: Below-median TCR clonality that was measured in pretreatment blood predicted better survival. More expansion of tumor-associated blood clones, seen at 3 weeks, marked durable-benefit patients.

The CDR3 has 13 amino acids. The germline V gene has CDR1 SGHTA and CDR2 FQGNSA. Trimming took 7 bases from V and 4 from J; bases not matched to a gene: 4. Added to each PCR by spiking were synthetic TCR analog templates. Assay used: immunoSEQ multiplex PCR; TCRdb lists only in-frame clones, some missing. The sample consists of roughly 84,000 clones, about 80% of them appearing once. The receptor was derived from a man between 65 and 85 years old with urothelial cancer. The source material was PBMCs, sampled around atezolizumab (anti-PD-L1) treatment. The chain recombines TRBV7-2 with TRBJ2-1, with 7 bases that match TRBD1. CDR3 DNA sequence: TGTGCCAGCATGACAGGGTGGTACAATGAGCAGTTCTTC. Protein product: CASMTGWYNEQFF.